The clone carrying this TCR beta chain was counted a few times. What it binds is not known. The V end was cut by 4 bases, the J end by 12 bases, with 15 bases between. The germline CDR1 and CDR2 sequences are SGHNT and YYREEE (reference sequence). The CDR3 has 12 amino acids. The sample belongs to a study of cytomegalovirus exposure and HLA in healthy donors. The study ran its PCR with 60 Vbeta and 13 Jbeta primers. This table comes from immunoSEQ multiplex PCR, and its TCRdb copy is limited to in-frame clones, with some not included. The table shows around 140,000 clones, with roughly 79% occurring only once. Study-level findings and limits: Sequencing likely generated an artifact that appeared as a cluster of highly shared sequence variants.

The V gene is TRBV5-4, the J gene TRBJ2-3; unclear D gene. The sequence came from a woman between 18 and 29 years old in good health and CMV-seronegative. The sequenced sample consisted of PBMCs. The DNA for the CDR3 is TGTGCCAGCAGCACCGGCCTAGACTCCCAGTATTTT. Its protein is CASSTGLDSQYF. The whole variable domain, filled in from reference TRBV5-4 and TRBJ2-3, reads ETGVTQSPTHLIKTRGQQVTLRCSSQSGHNTVSWYQQALGQGPQFIFQYYREEENGRGNFPPRFSGLQFPNYSSELNVNALELDDSALYLCASSTGLDSQYFGPGTRLTVL.